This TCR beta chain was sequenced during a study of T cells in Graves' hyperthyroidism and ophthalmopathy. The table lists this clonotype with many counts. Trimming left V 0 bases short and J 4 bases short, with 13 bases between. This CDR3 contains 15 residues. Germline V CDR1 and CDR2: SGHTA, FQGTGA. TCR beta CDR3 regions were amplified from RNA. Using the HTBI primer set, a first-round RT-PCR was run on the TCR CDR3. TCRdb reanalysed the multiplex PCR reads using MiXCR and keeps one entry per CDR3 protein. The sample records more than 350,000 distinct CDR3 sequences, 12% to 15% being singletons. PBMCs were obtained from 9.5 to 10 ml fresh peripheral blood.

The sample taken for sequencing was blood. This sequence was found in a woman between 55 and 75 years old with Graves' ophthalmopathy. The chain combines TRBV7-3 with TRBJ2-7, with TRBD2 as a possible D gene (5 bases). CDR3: CASSLTPSNRYEQYF. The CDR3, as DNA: TGTGCCAGCAGCTTAACTCCTAGCAACCGATACGAGCAGTACTTC. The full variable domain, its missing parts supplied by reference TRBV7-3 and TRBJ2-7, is GAGVSQTPSNKVTEKGKYVELRCDPISGHTALYWYRQSLGQGPEFLIYFQGTGAADDSGLPNDRFFAVRPEGSVSTLKIQRTERGDSAVYLCASSLTPSNRYEQYFGPGTRLTVT.